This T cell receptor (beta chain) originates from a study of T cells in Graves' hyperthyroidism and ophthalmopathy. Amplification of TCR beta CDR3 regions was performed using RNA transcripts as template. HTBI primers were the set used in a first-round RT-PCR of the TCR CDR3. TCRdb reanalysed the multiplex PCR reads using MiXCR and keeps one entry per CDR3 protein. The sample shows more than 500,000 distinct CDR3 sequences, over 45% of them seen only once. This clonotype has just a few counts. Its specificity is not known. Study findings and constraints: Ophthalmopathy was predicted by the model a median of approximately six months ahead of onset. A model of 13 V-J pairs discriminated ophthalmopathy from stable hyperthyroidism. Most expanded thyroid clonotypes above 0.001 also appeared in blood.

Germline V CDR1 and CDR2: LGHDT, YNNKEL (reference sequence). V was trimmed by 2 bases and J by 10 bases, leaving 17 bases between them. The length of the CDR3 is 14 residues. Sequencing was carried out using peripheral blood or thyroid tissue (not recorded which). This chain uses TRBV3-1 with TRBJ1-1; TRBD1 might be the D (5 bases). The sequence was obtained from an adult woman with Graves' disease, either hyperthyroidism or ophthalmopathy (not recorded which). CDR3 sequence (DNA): TGTGCCAGCAGCCAACGGGACGGTGAGGGGACAGCTTTCTTT. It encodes CASSQRDGEGTAFF.